Shown below are 28 T cell receptor beta chains from a single sample sequenced in a study of blood T cell repertoires in COVID-19. The protocol was immunoSEQ multiplex PCR, while the TCRdb copy is restricted to in-frame clones and leaves out a portion. The profile shows about 87,000 clones, over 75% of them singletons. Sequencing used peripheral blood. Every receptor here comes from a woman of 80 years or more with COVID-19, enrolled during active disease.

The J gene is TRBJ2-1, the V gene TRBV11-2, with TRBD1 matching 7 bases. The J segment lost 3 bases and the V segment lost 5 bases, leaving 4 bases of the junction unmatched. Germline V gene lookup returns CDR1 SGHAT and CDR2 FQNNGV. CDR3 size: 14 residues. This chain's CDR3 is CASSSRDSYNEQFF. The CDR3 nucleotides read TGTGCCAGCAGCAGCCGGGACAGCTACAATGAGCAGTTCTTC.

The chain combines TRBV21-1 with TRBJ1-2; TRBD1, the table's D call, was not compared with the DNA. TRBV21-1 counts as a pseudogene. CDR3 length equals 13 residues. The CDR3, as DNA: TGTGCCAGCAGCAAAGGGCAGAACTATGGCTACACCTTC. It specifies CASSKGQNYGYTF.

The V gene is TRBV27, the J gene TRBJ2-1, with 14 positions matching TRBD2. The CDR3 runs to 17 residues. The germline CDR1 and CDR2 sequences are MNHEY and SMNVEV (reference sequence). J was trimmed by 7 bases and V by 5 bases; bases with no gene match: 10. CDR3 nucleotide sequence: TGTGCCAGCAGTCTACGACTAGCGGGAGGGCATGGGAATGAGCAGTTCTTC. It yields the protein CASSLRLAGGHGNEQFF.

This chain connects TRBV7-9 to TRBJ2-5, with unresolved D. V shed 5 bases and J shed 3 bases, with 13 bases lying between them. This CDR3 spans 14 amino acids. The germline CDR1 and CDR2 sequences are SEHNR and FQNEAQ (reference sequence). The CDR3 DNA sequence: TGTGCCAGCAGCCCCCCCGGGTTTAAAGAGACCCAGTACTTC. As protein: CASSPPGFKETQYF.

The chain couples TRBV10-3 to TRBJ1-2; TRBD1 aligns across 9 bases. The CDR3 length is 17 residues. Germline CDR1 is ENHRY and CDR2 is SYGVKD. With 0 bases clipped from V and 6 bases from J, the junction kept 11 bases outside the gene matches. The CDR3 reads CAISESTSGQGIDGYTF. The CDR3 DNA follows: TGTGCCATCAGTGAGTCTACGTCTGGACAGGGGATCGATGGCTACACCTTC.

The chain employs TRBV28 and TRBJ1-1; 9 bases agree with TRBD1. The CDR3 runs to 15 residues. Losses at the gene ends were 5 bases for V and 1 base for J; bases not matched to a gene: 5. The germline gives CDR1 MDHEN, CDR2 SYDVKM. As DNA, the CDR3 is TGTGCCAGCAGTGGAAACAGGGGGCGGAACACTGAAGCTTTCTTT. It codes for CASSGNRGRNTEAFF.

J is TRBJ2-7 and V is TRBV2; 8 bases line up with TRBD2. V lost 8 bases and J lost 7; bases outside the gene matches: 7. The CDR3 consists of 12 residues. CDR1 and CDR2 from the germline V gene are SNHLY and FYNNEI. CDR3 coding DNA: TGTGCCAGCGAAGCGGGAGCGGGGGAGCAGTACTTC. Encoded protein: CASEAGAGEQYF.

Written as DNA, the CDR3 is TGTGCCAGCGGGAGCAGCGGGAGATATGATACGCAGTATTTT. It codes for CASGSSGRYDTQYF. The J gene is TRBJ2-3, the V gene TRBV2, with TRBD2 matching 8 bases. This CDR3 spans 14 amino acids. The germline CDR1 and CDR2 sequences are SNHLY and FYNNEI. The junction had 10 bases not matched to a gene; V was cut back by 8 bases and J by 6 bases.

The chain employs TRBV3-1 (or the pseudogene TRBV3-2) and TRBJ2-1, with 11 nucleotides matching TRBD2. V shed 1 base, J shed 13 bases, and the junction held 6 bases outside the gene matches. The CDR3 sequence is 14 residues long. CDR1 is LGHDT, CDR2 YNNKEL, per germline (reference sequence). As DNA, the CDR3 is TGTGCCAGCAGCCAAGTGGGAGGACTAGCGGGCCAGTTCTTC. This gives the protein CASSQVGGLAGQFF.

This rearrangement joins TRBV21-1 to TRBJ2-1; the table gives TRBD2 as D, unverified against the DNA. TRBV21-1 is recorded as a pseudogene. The CDR3 covers 17 residues. CDR3 nucleotides: TGTGCCAGCAGCGTCCTAGCGGACCATGGCTCCTACAATGAGCAGTTCTTC. It encodes CASSVLADHGSYNEQFF.

The V gene is TRBV11-2, the J gene TRBJ1-2; 12 bases align to TRBD1. With 5 bases clipped from V and 4 bases from J, the junction kept 11 bases outside the gene matches. Germline values: CDR1 SGHAT, CDR2 FQNNGV. The length of the CDR3 is 17 residues. The chain's CDR3 is CASSPGPGTGGGYGYTF. The CDR3, as DNA: TGTGCCAGCAGCCCGGGGCCCGGGACAGGGGGCGGCTATGGCTACACCTTC.

There are a few counts of this clone. The genes are TRBV12-3 or TRBV12-4 and TRBJ2-6; weak D call: TRBD1 (5 bases). The CDR3 is 12 residues long. Trimming took 8 bases from V and 4 from J, leaving 6 bases between them. CDR3 DNA sequence: TGTGCCAGCTCAGGGGGGGCCAACGTCCTGACTTTC. It specifies CASSGGANVLTF.

The chain uses TRBV5-1 and TRBJ2-1; 9 positions agree with TRBD2. The CDR3 loop spans 15 amino acids. Germline-derived CDR1 and CDR2 are SGHRS and YFSETQ. J was trimmed by 6 bases and V by 4 bases; bases with no gene match: 8. CDR3 nucleotide sequence: TGCGCCAGCAGCCTGATTAGCGGGAGTTTCAATGAGCAGTTCTTC. Residues: CASSLISGSFNEQFF. The variable domain in full, completed from reference TRBV5-1 and TRBJ2-1, reads KAGVTQTPRYLIKTRGQQVTLSCSPISGHRSVSWYQQTPGQGLQFLFEYFSETQRNKGNFPGRFSGRQFSNSRSEMNVSTLELGDSALYLCASSLISGSFNEQFFGPGTRLTVL.

The chain joins TRBV4-2 to TRBJ1-6, with a tentative D call TRBD1 (6 bases). Per the germline V gene, CDR1 is LGHNA and CDR2 is YNFKEQ. V shed 1 base and J shed 7 bases, with 11 bases lying between them. This CDR3 spans 15 amino acids. The CDR3 DNA reads TGTGCCAGCAGCCAAGCAGGGGCGGCGAATTCACCCCTCCACTTT. Translating gives CASSQAGAANSPLHF.

V is TRBV5-1 and J is TRBJ1-4; D might be TRBD1 (5 bases). The CDR3 length is 15 residues. V was pared by 5 bases and J by 3 bases, with 14 bases between. Germline CDR1 and CDR2: SGHRS and YFSETQ. The CDR3 region is CASRRGGIANEKLFF. For the CDR3, the DNA is TGCGCCAGCAGGCGGGGGGGTATAGCTAATGAAAAACTGTTTTTT.

The chain uses TRBV24-1 and TRBJ1-2, with 9 bases identical to TRBD1. Unmatched junction bases numbered 8, after V lost 9 bases and J lost 4 bases. CDR1 is KGHDR, CDR2 SFDVKD, per germline. This CDR3 region has 14 residues. The CDR3 DNA reads TGTGCCACCCCTAGGGACAGGGTTCCCTATGGCTACACCTTC. It specifies CATPRDRVPYGYTF.

Only a few counts were recorded for this clone. This chain uses TRBV12-3 or TRBV12-4 with TRBJ2-2; TRBD1 agrees at 10 bases. The CDR3 contains 12 residues. Unmatched junction bases numbered 5, after V lost 7 bases and J lost 12 bases. In DNA form, the CDR3 reads TGTGCCAGCACCAGACAGGGGGCGAAGCTGTTTTTT. Residues: CASTRQGAKLFF.

This chain connects TRBV27 to TRBJ1-1; weak D call: TRBD1 (6 bases). CDR1 and CDR2 from the germline V gene are MNHEY and SMNVEV (reference sequence). Trimming removed 2 bases at V and 5 bases at J, with 12 bases between. The length of the CDR3 is 14 residues. Written as DNA, the CDR3 is TGTGCCAGCAGTTTAAACAGGGCGGAAACTGAAGCTTTCTTT. This translates into CASSLNRAETEAFF.

The gene calls are TRBV11-2 and TRBJ2-1; 9 nucleotides match TRBD1. This CDR3 has 14 residues. Germline V CDR1 and CDR2: SGHAT, FQNNGV. V lost 3 bases to trimming and J lost 5 bases; unmatched junction nucleotides: 2. This CDR3 is CASSLRQGDNEQFF. In nucleotides, the CDR3 is TGTGCCAGCAGCTTGAGACAGGGGGACAATGAGCAGTTCTTC.

V and J are TRBV19 and TRBJ1-2; no clear D. V lost 0 bases and J 4 bases, leaving 18 bases between the germline ends. Looked up from germline, CDR1 is LNHDA and CDR2 is SQIVND (reference sequence). The CDR3 spans 17 residues. CDR3 nucleotides: TGTGCCAGTAGTATAGACGCGGGCCTACGCGATAGCTATGGCTACACCTTC. Protein product: CASSIDAGLRDSYGYTF.

The chain couples TRBV29-1 to TRBJ2-2; TRBD1 aligns across 8 bases. The junction had 9 bases not matched to a gene; V was cut back by 5 bases and J by 7 bases. The CDR3 loop spans 14 amino acids. Germline V gene sequence: CDR1 SQVTM, CDR2 ANQGSEA. CDR3 sequence: CSVHRQGAFGELFF. As DNA, the CDR3 is TGCAGCGTTCACAGGCAGGGGGCGTTCGGGGAGCTGTTTTTT.

The rearrangement joins TRBV2 to TRBJ2-3; 10 bases match TRBD1. This CDR3 has 13 amino acids. The J segment lost 3 bases and the V segment lost 7 bases, leaving 1 base of the junction unmatched. Germline values: CDR1 SNHLY, CDR2 FYNNEI. This CDR3 reads CASTDRGTDTQYF. As DNA, the CDR3 is TGTGCCAGCACGGACAGGGGGACAGATACGCAGTATTTT.

The rearrangement uses TRBV27 and TRBJ2-7; D perhaps matches TRBD2 (6 bases). Germline loops: CDR1 MNHEY, CDR2 SMNVEV (reference sequence). CDR3 length: 13 amino acids. The ends were cut back, 6 bases at V and 2 bases at J, with 11 bases in the middle. CDR3 DNA: TGTGCCAGCAGGGTTAGCGGAGCCTACGAGCAGTACTTC. This gives the protein CASRVSGAYEQYF.

This clone was counted once. CDR3 nucleotide sequence: TGTGCCAGCAGCCCGGACAGGGGCCAAATCGGGGGCTACACCTTC. Residues: CASSPDRGQIGGYTF. V gene TRBV5-4 combines with J gene TRBJ1-2; TRBD1 aligns across 9 bases. After removal of 4 bases from V and 8 bases from J, the junction contained 12 bases not matched to a gene. The germline V gene encodes CDR1 SGHNT and CDR2 YYREEE (reference sequence). The CDR3 has 15 residues.

The V gene is TRBV5-4, the J gene TRBJ2-7; 10 bases line up with TRBD2. The germline V gene encodes CDR1 SGHNT and CDR2 YYREEE (reference sequence). The V gene end was trimmed by 1 base and the J gene end by 6 bases; junction bases not matched to a gene: 7. The CDR3 sequence is 15 residues long. CDR3 bases: TGTGCCAGCAGCTTGCAGCTTCAGCGGGGGGGCGAGCAGTACTTC. Translated: CASSLQLQRGGEQYF. The full variable domain, rest sourced from reference TRBV5-4 and TRBJ2-7, is ETGVTQSPTHLIKTRGQQVTLRCSSQSGHNTVSWYQQALGQGPQFIFQYYREEENGRGNFPPRFSGLQFPNYSSELNVNALELDDSALYLCASSLQLQRGGEQYFGPGTRLTVT.

The gene calls are TRBV11-2 and TRBJ2-1, with TRBD1 matching 8 bases. CDR1 and CDR2 from the germline V gene are SGHAT and FQNNGV. Trimming cost V 2 bases and J 7 bases; bases outside gene matches: 1. The CDR3 totals 13 residues. The CDR3 spells CASSLTGGNEQFF. CDR3 DNA sequence: TGTGCCAGCAGCTTAACAGGGGGGAATGAGCAGTTCTTC.

In its sample, this clone was seen once. The J gene is TRBJ1-2, the V gene TRBV6-6; 7 bases line up with TRBD1. V was pared by 6 bases and J by 6 bases, with 7 bases of the junction left unmatched. The germline gives CDR1 MNHNY, CDR2 SVGAGI (reference sequence). This CDR3 comprises 13 residues. CDR3 amino acids: CASSTQGVDGYTF. The CDR3 nucleotides read TGTGCCAGCAGCACTCAGGGGGTAGATGGCTACACCTTC.

The chain is built from TRBV27 and TRBJ2-3; 8 bases map to TRBD1. V lost 2 bases to trimming and J lost 5 bases; unmatched junction nucleotides: 3. Germline CDR1 is MNHEY and CDR2 is SMNVEV (reference sequence). This CDR3 region has 14 residues. For the CDR3, the DNA is TGTGCCAGCAGTTTAGAACAGGGGGTAGATACGCAGTATTTT. This codes for CASSLEQGVDTQYF.